This TCR beta chain was profiled in a study of OX40 agonist ivuxolimab in advanced cancers. As for the study more broadly: Ivuxolimab was an agonistic, fully human IgG2 monoclonal antibody directed against OX40 (CD134), a costimulatory receptor. Of the roughly 52 dose-escalation patients, hepatocellular carcinoma was present in approximately 20, melanoma in around 15, renal cell carcinoma in 9 and head and neck cancer in 9. Intravenous ivuxolimab was administered to patients every 2 weeks at six dose levels: 0.01, 0.1, 0.3, 1.5, 3 and 10 mg/kg. Patients were allowed to have had prior anti-PD-1, anti-PD-L1 or anti-CTLA-4 therapy, and approximately 37% of the dose-escalation patients had been treated with checkpoint inhibitors. The monotherapy dose-escalation portion (N ≈ 56 patients) of the phase I ivuxolimab trial is reported in the paper. In the dose-escalation cohort, 75% to 85% of patients were male, and the mean age was roughly 56 years with a range of roughly 20 to 85. The purpose of peripheral TCRbeta sequencing was to test whether ivuxolimab changed TCR sequence diversity and led to clonal T-cell expansion. Partial responses were achieved by three dose-escalation patients, of whom one had hepatocellular carcinoma and two had cutaneous melanoma.

Beyond this particular receptor, the publication reports: Which antigens the clonally expanded peripheral T cells were specific for was not determined. On average, CD8+ T cells showed more expanded clones than CD4+ T cells after ivuxolimab. Low levels of normalized T-cell clonal expansion were also seen in some nonresponding patients. Partial responders in the 0.1-3.0 mg/kg groups had among the lowest normalized peripheral clonal expansion, especially among CD8+ T cells. At doses from 0.1 to 3.0 mg/kg, clonal expansion was seen in both CD4+ and CD8+ blood T cells between baseline and week 6.

Genomic DNA was extracted from sorted cells for sequencing of the TCRbeta CDR3 region. The immunoSEQ Assay was used to sequence the TCRbeta CDR3 regions. TCRdb limited this immuneACCESS table to in-frame rearrangements with V and J called. A share of clones is missing; checked studies link under half to unresolved V genes, and the rest is unexplained. This sample comprises tens of thousands of clones, roughly 80% of them detected only once. Approximately 7.2% of the sample goes to the ten largest clones. Spanning cysteine to phenylalanine, the CDR3 consists of 14 amino acids. Of the read, only the CDR3 DNA is kept; its 42 bases are in frame from base 1. Relative to germline, V is 8 bases shorter and J is 7 bases shorter, with 17 bases between their ends. Per the germline V gene, SGHNT is the CDR1 and YENEEA is the CDR2. Patients with a history of autoimmune disease or receiving systemic immunosuppression were excluded from the trial. In every dose cohort, peripheral blood was drawn for TCR sequencing at baseline, cycle 4 day 1, and cycle 7 day 1. The samples were drawn from a first-in-human, open-label, multicenter phase I dose-escalation trial of ivuxolimab. Adults with locally advanced or metastatic melanoma, renal cell, hepatocellular, or head and neck squamous cell carcinoma were enrolled in the trial. CD4+ and CD8+ T cells were sorted separately from peripheral blood before TCR sequencing.

Details on this clone: This clone's antigen is unknown. Base qualities were left out, and no much larger clone turns up one base away.

This sequence uses TRBV11-3 and TRBJ2-2, with a weak D call of TRBD1 (6 bases match). Sequencing used CD4+ or CD8+ T cells sorted from blood, obtained in a trial of the OX40 agonist ivuxolimab. This TCR was sampled from an adult with an advanced solid tumor such as melanoma, head and neck, liver or kidney cancer. In nucleotide form, the sequence is TGTGCCAGCGCCGACCGGGACAAACTCGGGGAGCTGTTTTTT. It is translated as CASADRDKLGELFF.